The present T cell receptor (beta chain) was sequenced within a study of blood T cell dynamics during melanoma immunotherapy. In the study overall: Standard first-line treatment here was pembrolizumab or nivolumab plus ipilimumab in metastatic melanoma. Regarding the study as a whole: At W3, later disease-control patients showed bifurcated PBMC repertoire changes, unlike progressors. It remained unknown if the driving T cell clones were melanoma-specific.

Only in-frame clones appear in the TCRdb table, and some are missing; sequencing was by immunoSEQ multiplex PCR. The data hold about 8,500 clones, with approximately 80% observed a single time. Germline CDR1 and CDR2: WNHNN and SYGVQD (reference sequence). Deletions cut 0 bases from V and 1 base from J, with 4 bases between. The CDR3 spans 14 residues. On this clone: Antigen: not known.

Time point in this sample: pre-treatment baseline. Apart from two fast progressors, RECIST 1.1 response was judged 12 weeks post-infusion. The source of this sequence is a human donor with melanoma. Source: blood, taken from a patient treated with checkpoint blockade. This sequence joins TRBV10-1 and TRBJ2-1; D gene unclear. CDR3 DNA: TGCGCCAGCAGTGAGTCCCCATCCTACAATGAGCAGTTCTTC. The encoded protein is CASSESPSYNEQFF.